The 25 T cell receptor beta chains below were found in one sample sequenced in a study of identical twins (dated by TCRdb to between 2015 and 2016). Library preparation employed 5' RACE. The instrument was an Illumina HiSeq 2000. The public reads were reprocessed in TCRdb via fastp at Q25 and MiXCR, keeping in-frame beta chains. Merged by CDR3 protein, the rows form single entries marked with the most common genes and DNA. Across this sample there are around 570,000 distinct CDR3 sequences, with around 9.6% seen only once. 2.5% to 3.5% of the sample is in the top ten clones. These data were also reused for a study on yellow fever vaccine responses in identical twins.

The sample consisted of PBMCs. Receptors originate from a woman younger than 30 in good health.

The sample holds many counts of this clonotype. The rearrangement uses TRBV7-9 and TRBJ2-5; D not certain. The V end lost 3 bases, the J end lost 7 bases, and 6 bases lay between the germline ends. The CDR3 spans 11 residues. The V gene's germline CDR1 is SEHNR and CDR2 FQNEAQ (reference sequence). CDR3 region: CASSFLGTQYF. As DNA, the CDR3 is TGTGCCAGCAGCTTTCTTGGGACCCAGTACTTC.

This clonotype has at least ten counts. The chain couples TRBV20-1 to TRBJ1-5; 7 bases align to TRBD1. Trimming cost V 0 bases and J 5 bases; bases outside gene matches: 10. The CDR3 has 16 residues. Germline loops: CDR1 DFQATT, CDR2 SNEGSKA (reference sequence). The CDR3 coding sequence is TGCAGTGCTAGAGATTGGGCAGGGGGTATCGATCAGCCCCAGCATTTT. Encoded protein: CSARDWAGGIDQPQHF.

The genes are TRBV7-2 and TRBJ2-2; perhaps TRBD1 as D (5 bases). CDR3 length: 17 residues. V was clipped by 5 bases and J by 0 bases, with 16 bases between them. CDR1 and CDR2 from the germline V gene are SGHTA and FQGNSA. The CDR3 here is CASSLLGGAANTGELFF. The DNA for the CDR3 is TGTGCCAGCAGCCTCCTTGGTGGGGCGGCGAACACCGGGGAGCTGTTTTTT.

This CDR3 is CASSKTGVEGFF. The CDR3 DNA sequence: TGTGCCAGCAGTAAGACAGGGGTGGAGGGGTTCTTC. This chain links TRBV2 with TRBJ2-1, with 8 bases aligning to TRBD1. CDR1 SNHLY and CDR2 FYNNEI come from the germline V gene. There are 12 residues in the CDR3. J was trimmed by 15 bases and V by 5 bases; bases with no gene match: 9.

Many counts were recorded for this clonotype. V usage is TRBV5-1 and J usage is TRBJ2-7; D call uncertain. This CDR3 is built from 13 residues. Germline-derived CDR1 and CDR2 are SGHRS and YFSETQ. Trimming cost V 3 bases and J 6 bases, with 13 bases left between them. The CDR3 region is CASSSTPKSEQYF. CDR3 DNA: TGCGCCAGCAGCTCCACTCCCAAGTCCGAGCAGTACTTC.

V and J are TRBV11-1 and TRBJ2-1, with D possibly being TRBD1 (6 bases). CDR3 length: 15 residues. Per germline, CDR1 SGHAT and CDR2 FQDESV (reference sequence). Between the trimmed V and J ends, which lost 2 bases and 3 bases, there was a span of 11 bases. CDR3 sequence: CASSLRAGDYNEQFF. DNA of the CDR3: TGTGCCAGCAGCTTACGGGCAGGGGACTACAATGAGCAGTTCTTC.

This clonotype was seen ten or more times. The CDR3 here is CASSLGQGVSQNEAFF. In DNA, the CDR3 is TGTGCCAGCAGCCTGGGACAGGGGGTATCTCAGAATGAAGCTTTCTTT. V is TRBV12-3 or TRBV12-4 and J is TRBJ1-1; 11 nucleotides line up with TRBD1. V trimming: 6 bases; J trimming: 7 bases; junction bases outside the gene matches: 13. This CDR3 region has 16 residues.

This clonotype was seen a handful of times. This chain links TRBV6-6 with TRBJ2-2, with unresolved D. This CDR3 has 11 amino acids. V shed 7 bases and J shed 7 bases, with 7 bases lying between them. Germline assignment: CDR1 MNHNY and CDR2 SVGAGI (reference sequence). Written as DNA, the CDR3 is TGTGCCAGCACCTGGGGCGGGGAGCTGTTTTTT. Its translation is CASTWGGELFF.

This chain connects TRBV20-1 to TRBJ2-7, with TRBD2 identical over 8 bases. This CDR3 has 16 amino acids. CDR1 and CDR2 from the germline V gene are DFQATT and SNEGSKA (reference sequence). V lost 3 bases to trimming and J lost 1 base; unmatched junction nucleotides: 11. CDR3 residues: CSASPVVAGTSYEQYF. Written as DNA, the CDR3 is TGCAGTGCTAGCCCCGTGGTAGCGGGAACTTCCTACGAGCAGTACTTC.

The chain joins TRBV20-1 to TRBJ1-2; 7 bases align to TRBD1. The V and J ends lost 0 bases and 7 bases, in that order; junction bases with no gene match: 23. The CDR3 has 19 amino acids. Germline V gives CDR1 DFQATT, CDR2 SNEGSKA (reference sequence). CDR3: CSARDPPRRGQGGTGGYTF. The DNA of the CDR3 is TGCAGTGCTAGAGATCCCCCCAGACGAGGGCAGGGGGGAACGGGTGGCTACACCTTC.

Ten or more counts support this clonotype. The chain combines TRBV11-2 with TRBJ2-5; 7 bases match TRBD1. The CDR3 runs to 13 residues. The germline gives CDR1 SGHAT, CDR2 FQNNGV. V shed 1 base, J shed 7 bases, and the junction held 3 bases outside the gene matches. In nucleotides, the CDR3 is TGTGCCAGCAGCTTAGGGGCAGGGGGGACCCAGTACTTC. The encoded protein is CASSLGAGGTQYF.

This clonotype turned up a few times. CDR3 DNA sequence: TGTGCCAGCAGCCCTAGCGGGAGTCGGGTTCTGAGCACAGATACGCAGTATTTT. Translation gives CASSPSGSRVLSTDTQYF. The V gene is TRBV7-3, the J gene TRBJ2-3; 10 bases agree with TRBD2. Germline V lookup: CDR1 SGHTA, CDR2 FQGTGA. V shed 5 bases and J 0 bases; nucleotides not matched to a gene: 11. The CDR3 is 18 residues long.

The chain couples TRBV29-1 to TRBJ2-1; D is possibly TRBD2 (5 bases). From germline, CDR1 is SQVTM and CDR2 ANQGSEA. The CDR3 sequence is 13 residues long. The V end was cut by 1 base, the J end by 3 bases, with 7 bases between. CDR3: CSVEGGSYNEQFF. The CDR3, as DNA: TGCAGCGTTGAAGGTGGGAGCTACAATGAGCAGTTCTTC.

The table lists this clonotype with a few counts. This chain joins TRBV10-3 and TRBJ2-7; D perhaps matches TRBD1 (6 bases). V lost 4 bases and J lost 5, with 12 bases in between. Germline lookup yields CDR1 ENHRY and CDR2 SYGVKD. This CDR3 contains 13 residues. The chain's CDR3 is CAISGRGPDEQYF. The CDR3 coding sequence is TGTGCCATCAGTGGCAGGGGACCGGACGAGCAGTACTTC.

This sequence joins TRBV12-3 or TRBV12-4 and TRBJ2-5, with 7 nucleotides matching TRBD2. V gave up 5 bases and J gave up 1 base; unmatched junction bases: 7. This CDR3 contains 15 residues. This chain's CDR3 is CASSASASGQETQYF. CDR3 in DNA: TGTGCCAGCAGTGCATCCGCTAGCGGCCAAGAGACCCAGTACTTC.

This clonotype has ten or more counts. This chain joins TRBV20-1 and TRBJ2-1; 9 positions match TRBD2. Germline trimming cut 1 base from V and 3 bases from J; bases unmatched to any gene: 4. This CDR3 spans 15 amino acids. The germline V gene has CDR1 DFQATT and CDR2 SNEGSKA (reference sequence). CDR3: CSARGERGDYNEQFF. The CDR3 coding sequence is TGCAGTGCTAGAGGGGAGCGGGGGGACTACAATGAGCAGTTCTTC.

This clonotype was recorded at least ten times. This rearrangement joins TRBV20-1 to TRBJ2-1; 12 bases are a match to TRBD2. Germline CDR1 DFQATT, CDR2 SNEGSKA (reference sequence). The trim removed 3 bases at V and 7 bases at J, leaving 7 bases unmatched. The CDR3 loop spans 15 amino acids. CDR3 coding DNA: TGCAGTGCTAGGCTAGCGGGAGGGCCGCGGAATGAGCAGTTCTTC. Encoded protein: CSARLAGGPRNEQFF.

There are a few counts of this clonotype. CDR3 sequence: CASSLGTGDYGYTF. DNA of the CDR3: TGCGCCAGCAGCTTAGGGACAGGCGACTATGGCTACACCTTC. The V call is TRBV5-1, the J call TRBJ1-2, with 8 bases identical to TRBD1. Per the germline V gene, CDR1 is SGHRS and CDR2 is YFSETQ. The CDR3 loop spans 14 amino acids. Trimming cost V 2 bases and J 3 bases; bases outside gene matches: 3.

This clonotype was recorded a few times. This chain connects TRBV7-6 to TRBJ2-2, with 7 bases fitting TRBD2. The CDR3 is 16 amino acids. V dropped 5 bases and J dropped 6; count of bases not matched to a gene: 12. The germline gives CDR1 SGHVS, CDR2 FNYEAQ. The CDR3 reads CASSRSREGTAGELFF. DNA for the CDR3: TGTGCCAGCAGCCGGAGCAGGGAGGGGACGGCCGGGGAGCTGTTTTTT.

This clonotype was picked up a small number of times. The V call is TRBV10-3, the J call TRBJ2-7, with 8 bases aligning to TRBD2. Per the germline V gene, CDR1 is ENHRY and CDR2 is SYGVKD. This CDR3 is 16 amino acids long. With 3 bases clipped from V and 2 bases from J, the junction kept 9 bases outside the gene matches. CDR3 sequence: CAISDSAGLAAYEQYF. The CDR3 bases are TGTGCCATCAGTGACTCCGCCGGACTAGCCGCCTACGAGCAGTACTTC.

This clonotype was counted a few times. The rearrangement joins TRBV10-3 to TRBJ2-5; TRBD2 agrees at 8 bases. CDR3 length: 13 amino acids. The ends lost 7 bases at V and 5 bases at J; junction bases unmatched: 6. The germline V gene encodes CDR1 ENHRY and CDR2 SYGVKD. In DNA, the CDR3 is TGTGCCATCACCGGGGGGGCCAGGGAGACCCAGTACTTC. This sequence encodes CAITGGARETQYF.

V usage is TRBV12-3 or TRBV12-4 and J usage is TRBJ2-1; D perhaps matches TRBD2 (6 bases). V was trimmed by 1 base and J by 10 bases, leaving 14 bases between them. This CDR3 spans 14 amino acids. CDR3 bases: TGTGCCAGCAGTTTAGATGGATGGGGGGAGGAGCAGTTCTTC. Its translation: CASSLDGWGEEQFF.

The rearrangement links TRBV28 to TRBJ2-5, with TRBD1 identical over 8 bases. Losses at the gene ends were 9 bases for V and 3 bases for J; bases not matched to a gene: 12. CDR3 length equals 15 residues. CDR1 is MDHEN, CDR2 SYDVKM, per germline. The CDR3, as DNA: TGTGCCAGTCAAAATGCCGGGACAGGAGAAGAGACCCAGTACTTC. Amino acid sequence: CASQNAGTGEETQYF.

This chain connects TRBV7-9 to TRBJ2-5; D uncertain. The CDR3 is made up of 13 amino acids. V was clipped by 5 bases and J by 7 bases, with 14 bases between them. The V gene's germline CDR1 is SEHNR and CDR2 FQNEAQ (reference sequence). In DNA, the CDR3 is TGTGCCAGCAGCCCACGGCCGACCCCGACCCAGTACTTC. It encodes CASSPRPTPTQYF.

This clonotype appeared many times. The CDR3 region has the DNA TGTGCCAGCAGTTTAGCACTGGGGCCCTCTGCCTACGAGCAGTACTTC. Translating gives CASSLALGPSAYEQYF. The rearrangement uses TRBV12-3 or TRBV12-4 and TRBJ2-7; tentative D call: TRBD1 (5 bases). The CDR3 runs 16 residues. The V end lost 0 bases, the J end lost 2 bases, and 14 bases lay between the germline ends.